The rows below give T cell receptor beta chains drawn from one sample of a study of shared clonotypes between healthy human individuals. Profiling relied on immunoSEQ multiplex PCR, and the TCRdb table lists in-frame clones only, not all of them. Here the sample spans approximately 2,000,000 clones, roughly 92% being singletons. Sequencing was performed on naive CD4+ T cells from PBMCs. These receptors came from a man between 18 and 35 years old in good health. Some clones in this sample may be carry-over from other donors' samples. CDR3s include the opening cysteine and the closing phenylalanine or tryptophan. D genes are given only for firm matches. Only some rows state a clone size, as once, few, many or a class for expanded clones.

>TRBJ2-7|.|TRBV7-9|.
CASSFGRTPRQYF
TGTGCCAGCAGCTTCGGGCGGACACCACGGCAGTACTTC
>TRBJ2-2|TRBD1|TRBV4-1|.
CASSPRRDRETGELFF
TGCGCCAGCAGCCCCCGAAGGGACAGGGAAACCGGGGAGCTGTTTTTT
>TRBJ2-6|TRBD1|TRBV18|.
CASSLRDRGRGANVLTF
TGTGCCAGCTCACTCCGGGACAGGGGGCGCGGGGCCAACGTCCTGACTTTC
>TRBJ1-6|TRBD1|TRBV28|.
CASSYGQAVNSPLHF
TGTGCCAGCAGTTACGGACAGGCCGTTAATTCACCCCTCCACTTT
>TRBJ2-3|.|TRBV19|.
CASSPSADTQYF
TGTGCCAGTAGTCCCTCCGCAGATACGCAGTATTTT
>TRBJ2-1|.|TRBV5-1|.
CASSLNRNEQFF
TGCGCCAGCAGCTTGAATCGCAATGAGCAGTTCTTC
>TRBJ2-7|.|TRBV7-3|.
CASSPVADSYEQYF
TGTGCCAGCAGCCCAGTGGCGGATTCCTACGAGCAGTACTTC
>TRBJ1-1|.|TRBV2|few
CASSDRGGSTEAFF
TGTGCCAGCAGTGATCGGGGGGGGAGTACTGAAGCTTTCTTT
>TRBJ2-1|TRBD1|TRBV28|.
CASSFPPQGRSISYNEQFF
TGTGCCAGCAGTTTTCCGCCACAGGGGCGTTCTATCTCCTACAATGAGCAGTTCTTC
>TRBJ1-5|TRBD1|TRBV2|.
CASSADRGNQPQHF
TGTGCCAGCAGTGCGGACAGGGGAAATCAGCCCCAGCATTTT
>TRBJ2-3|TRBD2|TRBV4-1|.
CASSRKGLAGAADTQYF
TGCGCCAGCAGTCGTAAGGGACTAGCGGGGGCCGCGGATACGCAGTATTTT
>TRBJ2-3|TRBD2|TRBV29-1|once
CSVEGTSGSTDTQYF
TGCAGCGTAGAAGGGACTAGCGGGAGCACAGATACGCAGTATTTT
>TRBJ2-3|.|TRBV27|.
CASSFSKPDTQYF
TGTGCCAGCAGTTTCTCGAAACCAGATACGCAGTATTTT
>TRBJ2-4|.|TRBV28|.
CASSTYSGNIQYF
TGTGCCAGCAGCACGTATAGCGGAAACATTCAGTACTTC
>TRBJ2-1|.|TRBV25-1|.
CASSGIVINEQFF
TGTGCCAGCAGCGGGATCGTAATTAATGAGCAGTTCTTC
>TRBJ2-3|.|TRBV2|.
CASSERRGGTDTQYF
TGTGCCAGCAGTGAAAGGAGGGGGGGCACAGATACGCAGTATTTT
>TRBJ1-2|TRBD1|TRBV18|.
CASSPPGTGALYGYTF
TGTGCCAGCTCACCACCCGGGACAGGGGCCCTCTATGGCTACACCTTC
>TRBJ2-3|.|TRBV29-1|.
CSVGGRNTDTQYF
TGCAGCGTGGGCGGACGTAACACAGATACGCAGTATTTT
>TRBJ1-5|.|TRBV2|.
CASSEGFQPQHF
TGTGCCAGCAGTGAAGGTTTCCAGCCCCAGCATTTT
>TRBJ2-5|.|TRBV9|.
CASSEGRGRETQYF
TGTGCCAGCAGCGAGGGGCGGGGAAGAGAGACCCAGTACTTC
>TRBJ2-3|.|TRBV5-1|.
CASSPRTDPTDTQYF
TGCGCCAGCAGCCCTCGGACAGACCCCACAGATACGCAGTATTTT
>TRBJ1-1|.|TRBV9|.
CASSVGLGMNTEAFF
TGTGCCAGCAGCGTAGGGCTCGGGATGAACACTGAAGCTTTCTTT